This T cell receptor (beta chain) appears in the sequencing data of a study of CD8+CD57+ T cells in acquired aplastic anemia. Whole-study findings and limits: Levels of CD8+ Simpson's diversity were not significantly distinct in patients versus controls. Patients and controls shared over 25 CD8+ CDR3 sequences, highly expressed in patients.

Concerning this clonotype: Its antigen remains unknown. A single base separates this from a much larger clone, so it may be a read error.

Investigators profiled TCR beta VDJ and CDR3 from genomic DNA template. TCRdb called the reads again in MiXCR, with one record for every CDR3 protein. The sample shows approximately 160,000 distinct CDR3 sequences, 40% to 55% of them seen only once. The germline V and J ends were trimmed by 4 bases and 5 bases, with 15 bases remaining between them. This CDR3 spans 15 amino acids. Germline assignment: CDR1 SGHKS and CDR2 YYEKEE (reference sequence). The patients chosen for sequencing had shown expansion of CD8+CD57+ cells (detected by flow cytometry). At blood sampling, none of the patients had yet received therapy.

This rearrangement joins TRBV5-5 to TRBJ2-2, with TRBD1 as a possible D gene (6 bases). The sample comprised sorted CD4+, CD8+, or CD8+CD57+ T cells (not recorded which) from PBMCs. This TCR came from a human donor with aplastic anemia. CDR3 in amino acids: CASSTQGGGTGELFF. CDR3 DNA: TGTGCCAGCAGCACCCAAGGGGGTGGGACCGGGGAGCTGTTTTTT.